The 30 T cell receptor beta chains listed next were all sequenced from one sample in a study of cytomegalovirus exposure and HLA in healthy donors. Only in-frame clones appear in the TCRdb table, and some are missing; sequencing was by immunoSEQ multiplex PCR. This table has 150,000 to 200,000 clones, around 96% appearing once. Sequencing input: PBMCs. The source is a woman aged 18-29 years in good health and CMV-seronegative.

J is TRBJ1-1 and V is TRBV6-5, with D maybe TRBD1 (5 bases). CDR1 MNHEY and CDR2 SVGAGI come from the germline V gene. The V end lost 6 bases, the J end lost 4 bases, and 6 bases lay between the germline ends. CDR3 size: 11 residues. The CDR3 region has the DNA TGTGCCAGCAGACAGGCCACTGAAGCTTTCTTT. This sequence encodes CASRQATEAFF.

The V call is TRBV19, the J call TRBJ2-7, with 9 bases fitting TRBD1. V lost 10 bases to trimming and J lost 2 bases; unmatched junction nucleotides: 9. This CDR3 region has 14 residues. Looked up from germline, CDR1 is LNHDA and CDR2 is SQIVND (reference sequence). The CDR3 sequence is CATQPGQGTYEQYF. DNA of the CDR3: TGTGCCACACAACCGGGACAGGGAACCTACGAGCAGTACTTC. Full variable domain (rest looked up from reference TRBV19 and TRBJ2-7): DGGITQSPKYLFRKEGQNVTLSCEQNLNHDAMYWYRQDPGQGLRLIYYSQIVNDFQKGDIAEGYSVSREKKESFPLTVTSAQKNPTAFYLCATQPGQGTYEQYFGPGTRLTVT.

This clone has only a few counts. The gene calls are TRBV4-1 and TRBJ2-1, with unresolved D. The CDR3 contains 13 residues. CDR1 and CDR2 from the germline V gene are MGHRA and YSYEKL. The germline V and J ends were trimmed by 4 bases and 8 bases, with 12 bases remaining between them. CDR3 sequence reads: CASSPYRFDEQFF. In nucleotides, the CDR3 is TGCGCCAGCAGCCCCTATAGATTCGATGAGCAGTTCTTC.

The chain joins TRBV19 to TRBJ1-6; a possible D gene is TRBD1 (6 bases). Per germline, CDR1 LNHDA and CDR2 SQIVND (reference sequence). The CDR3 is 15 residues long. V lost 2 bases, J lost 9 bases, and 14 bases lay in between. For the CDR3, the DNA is TGTGCCAGTAGTATAACAGGGAGGGACGGTTCACCCCTCCACTTT. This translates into CASSITGRDGSPLHF.

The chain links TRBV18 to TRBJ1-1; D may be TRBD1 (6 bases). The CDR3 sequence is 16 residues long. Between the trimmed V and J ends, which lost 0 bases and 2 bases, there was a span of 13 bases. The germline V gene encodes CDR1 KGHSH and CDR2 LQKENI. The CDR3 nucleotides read TGTGCCAGCTCACCACCGGTGGTGGGGGCCAACACTGAAGCTTTCTTT. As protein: CASSPPVVGANTEAFF.

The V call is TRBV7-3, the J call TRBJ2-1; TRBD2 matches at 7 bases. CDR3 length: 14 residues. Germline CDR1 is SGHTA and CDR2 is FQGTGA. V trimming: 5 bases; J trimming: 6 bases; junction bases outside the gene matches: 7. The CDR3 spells CASSPGLVANEQFF. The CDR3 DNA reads TGTGCCAGCAGCCCCGGACTAGTAGCCAATGAGCAGTTCTTC.

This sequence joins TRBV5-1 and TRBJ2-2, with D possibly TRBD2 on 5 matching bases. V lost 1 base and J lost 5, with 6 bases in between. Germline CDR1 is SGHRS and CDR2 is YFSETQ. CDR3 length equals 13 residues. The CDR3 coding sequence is TGCGCCAGCAGCTTGAGGGAGACCGGGGAGCTGTTTTTT. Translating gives CASSLRETGELFF.

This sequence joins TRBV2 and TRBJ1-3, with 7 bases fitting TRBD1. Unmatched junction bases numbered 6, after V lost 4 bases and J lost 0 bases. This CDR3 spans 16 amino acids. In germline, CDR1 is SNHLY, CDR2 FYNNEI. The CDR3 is CASSGQGRGSGNTIYF. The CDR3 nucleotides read TGTGCCAGCAGTGGACAGGGTCGGGGCTCTGGAAACACCATATATTTT.

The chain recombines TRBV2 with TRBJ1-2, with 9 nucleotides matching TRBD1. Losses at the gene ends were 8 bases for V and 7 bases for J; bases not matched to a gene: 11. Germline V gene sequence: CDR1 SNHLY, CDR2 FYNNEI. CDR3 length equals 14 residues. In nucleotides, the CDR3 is TGTGCCAGCTGCCGGGACAGGGCTTCCTCTGGCTACACCTTC. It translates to CASCRDRASSGYTF.

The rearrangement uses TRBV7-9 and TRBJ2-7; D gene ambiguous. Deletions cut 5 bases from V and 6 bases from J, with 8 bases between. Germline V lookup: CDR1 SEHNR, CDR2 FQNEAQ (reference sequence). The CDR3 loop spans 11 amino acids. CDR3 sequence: CASSTQVEQYF. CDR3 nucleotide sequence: TGTGCCAGCAGCACCCAGGTCGAGCAGTACTTC.

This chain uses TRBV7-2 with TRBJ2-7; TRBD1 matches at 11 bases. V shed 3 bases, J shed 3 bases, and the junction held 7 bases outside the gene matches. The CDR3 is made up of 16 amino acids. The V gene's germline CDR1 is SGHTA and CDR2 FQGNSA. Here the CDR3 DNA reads TGTGCCAGCAGCTTCACCGGGACAGGGGGTTACTACGAGCAGTACTTC. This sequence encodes CASSFTGTGGYYEQYF.

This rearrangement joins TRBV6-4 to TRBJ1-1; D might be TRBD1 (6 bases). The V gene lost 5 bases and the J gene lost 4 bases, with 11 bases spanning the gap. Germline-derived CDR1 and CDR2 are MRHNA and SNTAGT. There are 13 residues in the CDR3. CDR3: CASSIIGGTEAFF. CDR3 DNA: TGTGCCAGCAGTATTATAGGGGGCACTGAAGCTTTCTTT.

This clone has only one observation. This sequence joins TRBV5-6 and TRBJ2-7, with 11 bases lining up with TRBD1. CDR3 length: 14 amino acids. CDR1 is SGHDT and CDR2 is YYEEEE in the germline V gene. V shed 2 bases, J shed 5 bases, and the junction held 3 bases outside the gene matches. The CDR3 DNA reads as TGTGCCAGCAGCTTAGGACAGGGGGCTCACGAGCAGTACTTC. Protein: CASSLGQGAHEQYF.

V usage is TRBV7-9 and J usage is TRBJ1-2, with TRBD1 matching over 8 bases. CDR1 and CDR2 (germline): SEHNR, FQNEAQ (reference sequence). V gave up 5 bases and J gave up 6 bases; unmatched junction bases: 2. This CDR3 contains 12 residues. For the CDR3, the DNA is TGTGCCAGCAGCCCACAGGGGGATGGCTACACCTTC. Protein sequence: CASSPQGDGYTF.

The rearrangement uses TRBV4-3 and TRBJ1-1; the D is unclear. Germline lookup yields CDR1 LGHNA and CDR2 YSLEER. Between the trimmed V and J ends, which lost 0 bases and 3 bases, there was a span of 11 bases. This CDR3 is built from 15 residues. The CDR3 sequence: CASSQDLQAYTEAFF. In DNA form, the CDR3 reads TGCGCCAGCAGCCAAGATTTGCAGGCCTACACTGAAGCTTTCTTT.

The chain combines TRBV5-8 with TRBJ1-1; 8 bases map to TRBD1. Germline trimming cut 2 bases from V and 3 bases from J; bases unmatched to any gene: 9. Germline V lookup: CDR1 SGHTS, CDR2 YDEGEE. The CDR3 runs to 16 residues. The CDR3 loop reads CASSLGTGGRYTEAFF. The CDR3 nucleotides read TGTGCCAGCAGCTTAGGGACAGGAGGTCGGTACACTGAAGCTTTCTTT.

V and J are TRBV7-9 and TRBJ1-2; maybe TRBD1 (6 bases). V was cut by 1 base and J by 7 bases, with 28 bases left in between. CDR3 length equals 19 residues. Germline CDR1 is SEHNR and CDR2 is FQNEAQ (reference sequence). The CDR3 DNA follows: TGTGCCAGCAGCTTAGGGCTATGGGGGACATCGCTCCCTTTTGGTGGCTACACCTTC. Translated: CASSLGLWGTSLPFGGYTF.

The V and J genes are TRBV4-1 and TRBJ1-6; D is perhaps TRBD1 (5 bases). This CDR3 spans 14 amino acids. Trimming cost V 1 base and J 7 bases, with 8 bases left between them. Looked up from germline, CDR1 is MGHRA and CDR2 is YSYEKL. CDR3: CASSQAGDNSPLHF. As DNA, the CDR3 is TGCGCCAGCAGCCAAGCGGGGGACAATTCACCCCTCCACTTT.

The CDR3: CASSLGTAGGEQYF. CDR3 bases: TGCGCCAGCAGCTTGGGGACGGCCGGCGGGGAGCAGTACTTC. V usage is TRBV5-1 and J usage is TRBJ2-7, with a tentative D call TRBD2 (5 bases). Germline V gene data show CDR1 as SGHRS and CDR2 as YFSETQ. Trimming cost V 0 bases and J 7 bases, with 14 bases left between them. The CDR3 runs 14 residues.

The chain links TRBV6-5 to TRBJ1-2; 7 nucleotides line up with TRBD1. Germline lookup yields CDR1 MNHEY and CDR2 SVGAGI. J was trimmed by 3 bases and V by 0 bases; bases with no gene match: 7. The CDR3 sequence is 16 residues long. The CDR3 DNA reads TGTGCCAGCAGTTACTCGGAGGGGGCCGAGTACTATGGCTACACCTTC. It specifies CASSYSEGAEYYGYTF.

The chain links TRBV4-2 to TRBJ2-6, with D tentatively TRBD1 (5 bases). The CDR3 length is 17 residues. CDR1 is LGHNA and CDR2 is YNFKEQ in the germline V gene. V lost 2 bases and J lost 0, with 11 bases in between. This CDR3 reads CASSQPGLLSGANVLTF. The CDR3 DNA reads TGTGCCAGCAGCCAACCAGGGTTGCTCTCTGGGGCCAACGTCCTGACTTTC.

The CDR3 region is CASSRPEGAGGYTF. In DNA, the CDR3 is TGCGCCAGCAGCCGACCGGAAGGGGCTGGTGGCTACACCTTC. The rearrangement uses TRBV4-1 and TRBJ1-2; maybe TRBD1 (5 bases). This CDR3 has 14 amino acids. With 4 bases removed from V and 7 bases from J, the gap between germline ends came to 16 bases. Germline V gives CDR1 MGHRA, CDR2 YSYEKL.

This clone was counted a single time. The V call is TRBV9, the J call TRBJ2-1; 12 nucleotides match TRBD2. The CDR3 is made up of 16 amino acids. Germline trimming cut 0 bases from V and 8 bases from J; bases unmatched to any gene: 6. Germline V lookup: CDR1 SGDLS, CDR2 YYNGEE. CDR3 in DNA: TGTGCCAGCAGCGTAGAGGCTAGCGGGGGGGCGGATGAGCAGTTCTTC. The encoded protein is CASSVEASGGADEQFF.

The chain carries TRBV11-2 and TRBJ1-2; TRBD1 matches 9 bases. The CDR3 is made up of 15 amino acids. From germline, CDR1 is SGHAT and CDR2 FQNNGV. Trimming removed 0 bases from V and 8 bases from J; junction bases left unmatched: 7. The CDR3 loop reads CASSLEGRTGDGYTF. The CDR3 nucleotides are TGTGCCAGCAGCTTAGAGGGTCGGACAGGGGACGGCTACACCTTC.

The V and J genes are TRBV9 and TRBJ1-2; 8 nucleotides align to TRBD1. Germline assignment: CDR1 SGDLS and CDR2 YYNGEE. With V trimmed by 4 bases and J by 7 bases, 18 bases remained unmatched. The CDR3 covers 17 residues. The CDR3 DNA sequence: TGTGCCAGCAGCAAAGACGACCGGGAGACAGGGGTCGGTGGCTACACCTTC. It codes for CASSKDDRETGVGGYTF.

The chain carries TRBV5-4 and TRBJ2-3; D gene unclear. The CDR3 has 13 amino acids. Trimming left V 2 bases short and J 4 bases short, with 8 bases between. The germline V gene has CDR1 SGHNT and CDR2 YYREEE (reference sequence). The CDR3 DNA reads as TGTGCCAGCAGCTTCTCTGGGCCAGATACGCAGTATTTT. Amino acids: CASSFSGPDTQYF.

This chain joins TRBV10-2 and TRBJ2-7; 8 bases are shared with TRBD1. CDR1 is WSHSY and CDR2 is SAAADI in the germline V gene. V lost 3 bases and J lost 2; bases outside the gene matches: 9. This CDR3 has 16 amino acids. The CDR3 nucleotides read TGCGCCAGCAGTGAACCCCAGGGGGCCCTTCCCTACGAGCAGTACTTC. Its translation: CASSEPQGALPYEQYF.

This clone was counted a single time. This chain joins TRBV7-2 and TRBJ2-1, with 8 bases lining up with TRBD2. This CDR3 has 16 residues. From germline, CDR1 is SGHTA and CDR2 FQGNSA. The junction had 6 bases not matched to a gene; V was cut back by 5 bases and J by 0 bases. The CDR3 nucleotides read TGTGCCAGCAGCCCCCTTAGCGGGGCCTCCTACAATGAGCAGTTCTTC. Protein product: CASSPLSGASYNEQFF.

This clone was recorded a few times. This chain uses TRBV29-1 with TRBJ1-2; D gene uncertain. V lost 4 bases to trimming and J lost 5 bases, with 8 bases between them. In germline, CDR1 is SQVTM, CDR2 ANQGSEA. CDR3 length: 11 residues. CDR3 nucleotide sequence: TGCAGCGTTGCGGCGGGGTATGGCTACACCTTC. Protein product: CSVAAGYGYTF.

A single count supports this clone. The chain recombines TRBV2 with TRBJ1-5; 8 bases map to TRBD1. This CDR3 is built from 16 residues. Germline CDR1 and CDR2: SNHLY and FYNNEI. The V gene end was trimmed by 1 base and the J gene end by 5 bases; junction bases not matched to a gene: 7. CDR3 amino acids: CASSEDDTGGDQPQHF. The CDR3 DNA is TGTGCCAGCAGTGAAGATGATACAGGGGGAGATCAGCCCCAGCATTTT.